The 2 T cell receptor beta chains below all came from one sample that was sequenced in a study of CD8 T cells in Susac syndrome. RNA amounts of roughly 0.45 to 1 ug underwent reverse transcription with random hexamers. TCRdb fed the immunoSEQ multiplex PCR reads into MiXCR, producing one record per CDR3 protein. The profile shows 120,000 to 150,000 distinct CDR3 sequences, around 94% of them singletons. Sequenced: CD4+ T cells from PBMCs. The receptors derive from a human donor in good health.

This chain links TRBV6-1 with TRBJ1-5; tentative D call: TRBD1 (6 bases). Trimming stripped 0 bases from V and 4 bases from J, with 10 bases between. The germline V gene has CDR1 MNHNS and CDR2 SASEGT. The CDR3 is 15 amino acids. CDR3 sequence reads: CASSEAGGWNQPQHF. The CDR3 DNA reads TGTGCCAGCAGTGAAGCAGGGGGATGGAATCAGCCCCAGCATTTT.

The chain links TRBV30 to TRBJ2-2; TRBD2 agrees at 14 bases. Germline values: CDR1 GTSNPN, CDR2 SVGIG (reference sequence). The CDR3 runs to 18 residues. The trim removed 0 bases at V and 4 bases at J, leaving 7 bases unmatched. The CDR3 loop is CAWSVLRTSGRITGELFF. In DNA form, the CDR3 reads TGTGCCTGGAGTGTACTTCGGACTAGCGGGAGGATCACCGGGGAGCTGTTTTTT.